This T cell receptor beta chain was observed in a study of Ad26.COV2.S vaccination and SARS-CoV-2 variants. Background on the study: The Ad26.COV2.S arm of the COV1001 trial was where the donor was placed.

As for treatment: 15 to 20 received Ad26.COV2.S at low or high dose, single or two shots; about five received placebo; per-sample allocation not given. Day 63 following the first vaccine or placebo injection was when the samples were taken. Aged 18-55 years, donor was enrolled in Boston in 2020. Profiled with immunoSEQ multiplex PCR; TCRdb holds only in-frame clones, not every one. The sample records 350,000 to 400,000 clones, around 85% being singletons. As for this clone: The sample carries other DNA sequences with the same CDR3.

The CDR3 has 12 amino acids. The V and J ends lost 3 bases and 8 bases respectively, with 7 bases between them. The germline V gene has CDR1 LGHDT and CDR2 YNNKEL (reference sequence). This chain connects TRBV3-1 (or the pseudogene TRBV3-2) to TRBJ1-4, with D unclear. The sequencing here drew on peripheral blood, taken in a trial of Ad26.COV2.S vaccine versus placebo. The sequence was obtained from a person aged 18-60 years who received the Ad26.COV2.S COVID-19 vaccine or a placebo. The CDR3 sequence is CASSQGLEKLFF. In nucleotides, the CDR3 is TGTGCCAGCAGCCAGGGATTGGAAAAACTGTTTTTT.